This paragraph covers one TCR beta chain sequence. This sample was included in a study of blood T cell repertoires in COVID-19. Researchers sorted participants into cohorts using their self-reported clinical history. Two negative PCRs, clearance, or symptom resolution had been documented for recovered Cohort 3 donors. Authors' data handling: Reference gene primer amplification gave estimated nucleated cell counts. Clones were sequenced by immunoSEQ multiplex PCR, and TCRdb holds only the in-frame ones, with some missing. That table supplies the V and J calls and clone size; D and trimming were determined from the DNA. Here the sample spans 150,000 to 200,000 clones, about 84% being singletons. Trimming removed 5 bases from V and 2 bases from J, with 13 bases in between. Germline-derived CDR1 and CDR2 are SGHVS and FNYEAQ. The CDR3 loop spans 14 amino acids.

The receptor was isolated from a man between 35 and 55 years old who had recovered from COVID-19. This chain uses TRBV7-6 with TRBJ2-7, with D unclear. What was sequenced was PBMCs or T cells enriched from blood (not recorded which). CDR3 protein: CASSTRDSTYEQYV. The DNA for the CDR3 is TGTGCCAGCAGCACCCGAGACTCGACCTACGAGCAGTACGTC.